The entry that follows covers one T cell receptor (beta chain) sequence. Its antigen is currently unknown. Treatment: oral pan-JAK inhibitor, 5-10 mg twice daily. This specimen belongs to a study of CD8+ T cells in alopecia areata. Notes on the study in general: Among patients, TCR sharing was less clear than in mice, a difference possibly due in part to HLA diversity in the patient population. It was observed that many expanded lesional clones persisted in scalp and blood during tofacitinib.

RNA was extracted and reverse transcribed into cDNA as the sequencing template. The table came from immunoSEQ multiplex PCR; TCRdb's copy has only in-frame clones and leaves some out. Of about 290,000 clones listed, nearly 60% are singletons. Source: CD4+ T cells sorted from blood, taken at week 24, from a patient treated with tofacitinib. This receptor was identified in a human donor with alopecia areata.

CDR3 nucleotide sequence: TGTGCCAGCTCACCTCTGGATGGATATGGCCGTGCGCCGGGCACAGATACGCAGTATTTT. Protein: CASSPLDGYGRAPGTDTQYF. The chain recombines TRBV18 with TRBJ2-3; D unclear. V gave up 3 bases and J gave up 1 base, with 26 bases separating them. CDR3 size: 20 residues. Germline V gene lookup returns CDR1 KGHSH and CDR2 LQKENI.